This TCR beta chain came from a study of blood T cells in healthy people across ages. Findings and caveats of the study: Strong correlation was found linking TCR beta diversity to naive T cell percentage. The recorded TCR beta diversity per million T cells decreased in a roughly linear manner with age.

A second PCR of 7 to 11 cycles used a sample-barcoded 5' primer and a J-beta primer mix. The template-switch adaptor was a 5' adaptor with 12 random nucleotides. It tagged each cDNA molecule. TCRdb reprocessed the 5' RACE reads via MiXCR and lists one record per CDR3 protein. The sample contains around 1,100,000 distinct CDR3 sequences, roughly two fifths of which appear only once. No fewer than 5 micrograms of total RNA were isolated from every sample. CDR3 length equals 13 residues. Germline lookup yields CDR1 SGDLS and CDR2 YYNGEE. The germline V and J ends were trimmed by 2 bases and 4 bases, with 7 bases remaining between them. This clonotype was detected ten times or more. The target antigen is unknown.

This clonotype was sampled from a man aged 18 to 29 in good health. Sequencing input: blood. The V gene is TRBV9, the J gene TRBJ2-1; a possible D gene is TRBD1 (6 bases). The CDR3, as DNA: TGTGCCAGCAGCGTCGACAGGTACAATGAGCAGTTCTTC. Amino acids: CASSVDRYNEQFF. Full variable domain (remainder filled in from reference TRBV9 and TRBJ2-1): DSGVTQTPKHLITATGQRVTLRCSPRSGDLSVYWYQQSLDQGLQFLIQYYNGEERAKGNILERFSAQQFPDLHSELNLSSLELGDSALYFCASSVDRYNEQFFGPGTRLTVL.